The clone carrying this T cell receptor (beta chain) was picked up one time. The antigen is not known. Vbeta (60) and Jbeta (13) primers were used in the PCR. TCRdb's table, derived via immunoSEQ multiplex PCR, lists solely in-frame clones and lacks some. The sample consists of some 150,000 clones, roughly 80% of them appearing once. The ends lost 3 bases at V and 6 bases at J; junction bases unmatched: 3. The germline V gene has CDR1 KGHSH and CDR2 LQKENI. The CDR3 totals 15 residues. This sample is drawn from a study of cytomegalovirus exposure and HLA in healthy donors. About the study: Earlier, fewer than 130 million unique TCR beta sequences were recovered from about 200 million T cells by an analysis. General study findings and limits: In an earlier analysis, in 620 or so donors, most V segments appeared productive either ~87% or ~30% of the time. Later, an analysis found that common viral pathogens appeared to be linked with several of the most significant clusters. Later findings reportedly placed an Asian-associated ancestry cluster below the approximately 630-donor mean for N-insertions.

This sequence joins TRBV18 and TRBJ1-5, with 12 bases fitting TRBD1. This receptor was taken from a man aged 25-40 years in good health and CMV-seropositive. Sequenced: PBMCs. In DNA form, the CDR3 reads TGTGCCAGCTCACCGGGACAGGGGGCTGGTCAGCCCCAGCATTTT. It translates to CASSPGQGAGQPQHF.